This is a list of T cell receptor beta chains from one sample in a study of cytomegalovirus exposure and HLA in healthy donors. Repertoires were generated with immunoSEQ multiplex PCR, while TCRdb's copy carries only in-frame clones and drops some. This table holds about 160,000 clones, 80% found once. What was sequenced was PBMCs. The receptors come from a woman between 45 and 65 years old in good health and CMV-seronegative. The CDR3 runs from the conserved cysteine through the conserved F or W. The order of the fields is CDR3 protein, CDR3 DNA, J gene, V gene, D gene, clone size. D genes are given only for firm matches. Clone size is given for some rows only: seen once, a few or many times, or a class if the clone is expanded.

CDR3aa: CASSRGGQETQYF
CDR3nt: TGTGCCAGCAGCCGGGGGGGTCAGGAGACCCAGTACTTC
j_gene: TRBJ2-5
v_gene: TRBV5-4
d_gene: TRBD2
abundance: once

CDR3aa: CASSITGIGELFF
CDR3nt: TGTGCCAGCAGCATAACAGGGATCGGGGAGCTGTTTTTT
j_gene: TRBJ2-2
v_gene: TRBV6-5
d_gene: .
abundance: .

CDR3aa: CATNRGTEGKLFF
CDR3nt: TGTGCCACCAACAGAGGGACAGAAGGAAAACTGTTTTTT
j_gene: TRBJ1-4
v_gene: TRBV15
d_gene: TRBD1
abundance: .

CDR3aa: CASSIRNRYYEQYF
CDR3nt: TGTGCCAGTAGTATTAGGAACAGATACTACGAGCAGTACTTC
j_gene: TRBJ2-7
v_gene: TRBV19
d_gene: .
abundance: once

CDR3aa: CASSQGGTSGPFYNEQFF
CDR3nt: TGCGCCAGCAGCCAAGGAGGAACTAGCGGGCCCTTCTACAATGAGCAGTTCTTC
j_gene: TRBJ2-1
v_gene: TRBV4-1
d_gene: TRBD2
abundance: .

CDR3aa: CASSLRTGASSYNEQFF
CDR3nt: TGTGCCAGCAGCCTAAGGACAGGGGCGAGCTCTTACAATGAGCAGTTCTTC
j_gene: TRBJ2-1
v_gene: TRBV9
d_gene: TRBD1
abundance: .

CDR3aa: CASSLSQRTGGIYSNTIYF
CDR3nt: TGTGCCAGCAGCTTATCCCAACGGACAGGGGGGATTTACTCAAACACCATATATTTT
j_gene: TRBJ1-3
v_gene: TRBV7-2
d_gene: TRBD1
abundance: .

CDR3aa: CASSLDRVGYGYTF
CDR3nt: TGTGCCAGCAGCTTGGACAGGGTTGGTTACGGCTACACCTTC
j_gene: TRBJ1-2
v_gene: TRBV5-4
d_gene: .
abundance: .

CDR3aa: CASSLDNPPLHF
CDR3nt: TGTGCCAGCAGCTTAGACAATCCACCCCTCCACTTT
j_gene: TRBJ1-6
v_gene: TRBV7-9
d_gene: .
abundance: .

CDR3aa: CASSLKGLALTDTQYF
CDR3nt: TGTGCCAGCAGCTTAAAAGGACTAGCACTCACAGATACGCAGTATTTT
j_gene: TRBJ2-3
v_gene: TRBV7-6
d_gene: TRBD2
abundance: once

CDR3aa: CASSHHRGMGEETQYF
CDR3nt: TGTGCCAGCAGTCATCACAGGGGGATGGGTGAAGAGACCCAGTACTTC
j_gene: TRBJ2-5
v_gene: TRBV28
d_gene: TRBD1
abundance: .

CDR3aa: CASSDGQGARFNEKLFF
CDR3nt: TGCGCCAGCAGCGACGGACAGGGGGCTCGTTTTAATGAAAAACTGTTTTTT
j_gene: TRBJ1-4
v_gene: TRBV4-1
d_gene: TRBD1
abundance: .

CDR3aa: CASSDHRGLNTEAFF
CDR3nt: TGCGCCAGCAGCGATCACAGGGGATTGAACACTGAAGCTTTCTTT
j_gene: TRBJ1-1
v_gene: TRBV5-1
d_gene: TRBD1
abundance: once

CDR3aa: CAWSIPRRDTGELFF
CDR3nt: TGTGCCTGGAGTATCCCCCGACGGGACACCGGGGAGCTGTTTTTT
j_gene: TRBJ2-2
v_gene: TRBV30
d_gene: .
abundance: few

CDR3aa: CASSPPGGAEAFF
CDR3nt: TGTGCCAGCTCACCACCGGGGGGGGCTGAAGCTTTCTTT
j_gene: TRBJ1-1
v_gene: TRBV18
d_gene: .
abundance: .

CDR3aa: CAWAPDSYATNEKLFF
CDR3nt: TGTGCCTGGGCCCCGGACAGCTATGCAACTAATGAAAAACTGTTTTTT
j_gene: TRBJ1-4
v_gene: TRBV30
d_gene: .
abundance: .

CDR3aa: CASSLLTGGNEQFF
CDR3nt: TGTGCCAGCAGCCTACTAACAGGGGGCAATGAGCAGTTCTTC
j_gene: TRBJ2-1
v_gene: TRBV5-8
d_gene: TRBD1
abundance: .

CDR3aa: CASSRALGALETQYF
CDR3nt: TGTGCCAGCAGCCGAGCCCTAGGGGCCCTCGAGACCCAGTACTTC
j_gene: TRBJ2-5
v_gene: TRBV5-5
d_gene: .
abundance: .

CDR3aa: CASSPTSGSTNEQFF
CDR3nt: TGTGCCAGCAGCCCGACTAGCGGGAGCACCAATGAGCAGTTCTTC
j_gene: TRBJ2-1
v_gene: TRBV11-2
d_gene: TRBD2
abundance: .

CDR3aa: CASLGHRRNTEAFF
CDR3nt: TGTGCCAGTTTAGGGCACAGGAGGAACACTGAAGCTTTCTTT
j_gene: TRBJ1-1
v_gene: TRBV19
d_gene: .
abundance: .

CDR3aa: CASSLDSPNSPLHF
CDR3nt: TGCGCCAGCAGCCTCGACAGCCCTAATTCACCCCTCCACTTT
j_gene: TRBJ1-6
v_gene: TRBV5-1
d_gene: .
abundance: .

CDR3aa: CASSIGQFTGEQYF
CDR3nt: TGTGCCAGTAGTATAGGTCAGTTTACGGGCGAGCAGTACTTC
j_gene: TRBJ2-7
v_gene: TRBV19
d_gene: .
abundance: .

CDR3aa: CASTGTGNTEAFF
CDR3nt: TGTGCCAGCACTGGTACGGGGAACACTGAAGCTTTCTTT
j_gene: TRBJ1-1
v_gene: TRBV28
d_gene: .
abundance: .

CDR3aa: CSATGGNTIYF
CDR3nt: TGCAGTGCCACAGGAGGAAACACCATATATTTT
j_gene: TRBJ1-3
v_gene: TRBV20-1
d_gene: .
abundance: once

CDR3aa: CASSFPGARETQYF
CDR3nt: TGTGCCAGCAGCTTTCCAGGGGCCCGGGAGACCCAGTACTTC
j_gene: TRBJ2-5
v_gene: TRBV5-4
d_gene: .
abundance: .

CDR3aa: CASSQGLGDIGNTIYF
CDR3nt: TGCGCCAGCAGCCAGGGGCTCGGGGACATTGGAAACACCATATATTTT
j_gene: TRBJ1-3
v_gene: TRBV4-3
d_gene: .
abundance: .

CDR3aa: CASSFPSPGTRPDTQYF
CDR3nt: TGTGCCAGCAGCTTTCCTAGCCCCGGGACTAGACCAGATACGCAGTATTTT
j_gene: TRBJ2-3
v_gene: TRBV7-2
d_gene: TRBD2
abundance: .

CDR3aa: CASSSRRTAGNEQFF
CDR3nt: TGTGCCAGCAGCTCTCGACGCACCGCGGGCAATGAGCAGTTCTTC
j_gene: TRBJ2-1
v_gene: TRBV5-4
d_gene: .
abundance: .

CDR3aa: CASSIGMEQPQHF
CDR3nt: TGTGCCAGCAGCATAGGAATGGAGCAGCCCCAGCATTTT
j_gene: TRBJ1-5
v_gene: TRBV7-2
d_gene: .
abundance: .

CDR3aa: CASSSRGTSSGANVLTF
CDR3nt: TGTGCCAGTAGTAGCAGGGGGACTAGCTCTGGGGCCAACGTCCTGACTTTC
j_gene: TRBJ2-6
v_gene: TRBV19
d_gene: .
abundance: once

CDR3aa: CASNRWSNSYEQYF
CDR3nt: TGTGCCAGCAACCGGTGGAGTAATTCCTACGAGCAGTACTTC
j_gene: TRBJ2-7
v_gene: TRBV5-5
d_gene: .
abundance: .

CDR3aa: CASSRFRGIAQNNEQFF
CDR3nt: TGTGCCAGCAGCCGCTTTCGAGGGATAGCGCAAAACAATGAGCAGTTCTTC
j_gene: TRBJ2-1
v_gene: TRBV4-2
d_gene: .
abundance: .

CDR3aa: CASSATSISETQYF
CDR3nt: TGTGCCAGCAGTGCCACTAGCATTAGCGAGACCCAGTACTTC
j_gene: TRBJ2-5
v_gene: TRBV6-1
d_gene: .
abundance: few

CDR3aa: CASSFNLGRGGEQFF
CDR3nt: TGCGCCAGCAGCTTTAACCTGGGGAGGGGAGGAGAGCAGTTCTTC
j_gene: TRBJ2-1
v_gene: TRBV5-1
d_gene: TRBD2
abundance: .

CDR3aa: CASSLGTQETQYF
CDR3nt: TGTGCCAGCAGCCTAGGGACTCAAGAGACCCAGTACTTC
j_gene: TRBJ2-5
v_gene: TRBV7-6
d_gene: .
abundance: few

CDR3aa: CASSGVAGDGETQYF
CDR3nt: TGCGCCAGCAGCGGCGTGGCAGGGGACGGGGAGACCCAGTACTTC
j_gene: TRBJ2-5
v_gene: TRBV5-1
d_gene: .
abundance: .

CDR3aa: CASRILQETFYGYTF
CDR3nt: TGCGCCAGCCGAATCTTACAGGAGACTTTCTATGGCTACACCTTC
j_gene: TRBJ1-2
v_gene: TRBV5-1
d_gene: .
abundance: .

CDR3aa: CASSLWVRGNEKLFF
CDR3nt: TGTGCCAGCAGCTTATGGGTCAGGGGAAACGAAAAACTGTTTTTT
j_gene: TRBJ1-4
v_gene: TRBV7-9
d_gene: .
abundance: few